Detailed here is one T cell receptor beta chain. Clones were sequenced by immunoSEQ multiplex PCR, and TCRdb holds only the in-frame ones, with some missing. The table has about 75,000 clones, about 97% seen once. Per germline, CDR1 SQVTM and CDR2 ANQGSEA. The CDR3 contains 14 residues. V gave up 0 bases and J gave up 1 base, with 8 bases separating them. The sample comes from a study of technical replicates of blood from a handful of donors. This receptor was taken from a human donor in good health. J is TRBJ2-3 and V is TRBV29-1; D is perhaps TRBD1 (5 bases). The specimen sequenced was T cells isolated from PBMCs. CDR3 region: CSVEEVRGTDTQYF. CDR3 coding DNA: TGCAGCGTTGAAGAGGTCAGGGGCACAGATACGCAGTATTTT.